The 2 T cell receptor beta chains below come from one sample, sequenced in a study of technical replicates of blood from a handful of donors. Sequenced by immunoSEQ multiplex PCR; TCRdb stores in-frame clones only, minus some. Altogether 100,000 or so clones are present, 96% being singletons, with the ten largest covering roughly 0.21%. The material sequenced was T cells isolated from PBMCs. The receptors shown here come from a human donor in good health.

Turning to this clone: Other DNA sequences from this sample encode an identical CDR3 as well. This chain joins TRBV28 and TRBJ2-6; maybe TRBD2 (5 bases). Trimming cost V 4 bases and J 3 bases, with 13 bases left between them. CDR1 and CDR2 from the germline V gene are MDHEN and SYDVKM. The CDR3 loop spans 16 amino acids. DNA for the CDR3: TGTGCCAGCAGTTCGGACTCGTACGGTGGGGCCAACGTCCTGACTTTC. Its translation: CASSSDSYGGANVLTF. Full variable domain (rest looked up from reference TRBV28 and TRBJ2-6): DVKVTQSSRYLVKRTGEKVFLECVQDMDHENMFWYRQDPGLGLRLIYFSYDVKMKEKGDIPEGYSVSREKKERFSLILESASTNQTSMYLCASSSDSYGGANVLTFGAGSRLTVL.

The V gene is TRBV27, the J gene TRBJ2-7; tentatively, D is TRBD1 (6 bases). The CDR3 contains 17 residues. The V gene's germline CDR1 is MNHEY and CDR2 SMNVEV (reference sequence). Trimming left V 5 bases short and J 1 base short, with 21 bases between. CDR3 sequence (DNA): TGTGCCAGCAGTATAACCGCACAGGGATGGATTTCCTACGAGCAGTACTTC. Amino acid sequence: CASSITAQGWISYEQYF.